The clone carrying this T cell receptor (beta chain) turned up a few times. Its antigen remains unknown. The authors prepared the TCRbeta library with unique molecular identifiers. In TCRdb, the PCR reads were re-called with MiXCR into one record per CDR3 protein. The sample contains approximately 350,000 distinct CDR3 sequences, roughly 17% of which appear only once. The data derive from a study of T-cell reconstitution after alpha-beta-depleted transplantation in children. Overall study findings and caveats: Where some patients showed high TCRbeta diversity at day 60, it came from recipient T cells and thymic progenitors that had survived. Counts and diversity of T cells one year after transplant came mostly from newly produced T cells. Several hundred expanded graft clones reportedly gave rise to the alpha-beta T cells present about two months after transplant.

Germline V gives CDR1 KGHSH, CDR2 LQKENI. The V gene lost 0 bases and the J gene lost 0 bases, with 11 bases spanning the gap. The CDR3 consists of 16 residues. The starting material was PBMCs, mostly from graft donor cells, obtained 360 days after TCRalphabeta/CD19-depleted stem cell transplant. The chain uses TRBV18 and TRBJ1-1; D may be TRBD1 (6 bases). This receptor was identified in a male patient under 10 years old who had a stem cell transplant for acute lymphoblastic leukemia, so the T cells may come from the graft donor. CDR3 sequence reads: CASSPPRQAMNTEAFF. In DNA, the CDR3 is TGTGCCAGCTCACCACCGAGACAGGCCATGAACACTGAAGCTTTCTTT.